This section outlines one T cell receptor (beta chain) sequence together with its context. This clonotype was picked up many times. Its antigen target is currently unknown. No base qualities exist here, and no much larger clone lies one base off it. The data were obtained in a study of regulatory T cells in long-lasting Graves disease (dated by TCRdb to the early 2020s). With respect to the entire study: Antithyroid drugs had been taken for less than 3 months by newly diagnosed Graves' disease patients. Persistent Graves' disease patients were compared with newly diagnosed Graves' disease patients by peripheral blood TCR sequencing and RNA sequencing. The study was registered as a clinical trial and conducted in China. A total of around 35 samples underwent TCR sequencing, from about 13 patients with persistent Graves' disease and 20 or so patients with newly diagnosed Graves' disease.

Interpreted using the paper, the time point label stands for: newly diagnosed GD, antithyroid drugs for less than 3 months. For both TCR sequencing and RNA sequencing, RNA was extracted from PBMCs using TRIzol. The diagnosis of Graves' disease followed American Thyroid Association guidelines. Patients for the study were recruited at an endocrinology department in Xi'an, China. Each patient gave 9 to 10 milliliters of peripheral blood, collected in an EDTA anticoagulant tube. Ficoll Paque Plus density gradient separation was used to isolate PBMCs, and no further T cell sorting was done. An Agilent 2100 Bioanalyzer and agarose gel were used to assess RNA quality, and a NanoDrop 2000 was used to measure RNA concentration. The library was built by means of multiplex PCR. The run used an Illumina HiSeq 4000. To build TCR beta libraries, CDR3 regions were amplified by Arm-PCR using iRepertoire HTBI primers. PCR products were gel purified before sequencing. In the original analysis: A total of 62 TRBV and some 15 TRBJ segments were identified across samples and were used for gene usage analysis of CDR3 amino acid clonotypes. COPE and FqMerger were used to merge filtered high-quality paired reads into contigs. Contigs were aligned with BLAST to IMGT TRBV, TRBD and TRBJ reference genes, and CDR3 was defined per IMGT. Any clonotype with a frequency above 0.1% was classified as a highly expanded clone. Repertoire diversity was measured by Shannon entropy, and V-J evenness by the Gini coefficient. A clonotype found in more than one individual was treated as public. The raw public reads went through TCRdb reprocessing: fastp at Q25, MiXCR clone calling, in-frame beta chains kept. All rows with the same CDR3 protein become a single entry with the most common DNA and genes. It is TCRdb's table, rather than the study itself, that gives the V and J calls and clone size. The sample table records about 540,000 distinct CDR3 sequences; about 13% of these occur just once. The top ten clonotypes cover 8.5% to 10% of the sample.

V was cut back by 10 bases and J by 3 bases, leaving a gap of 16 bases between them. Inclusive of the bounding cysteine and phenylalanine, the CDR3 is 13 residues long. The retained sequence is limited to the CDR3, 39 bases, with the frame set at the first base. The germline V gene specifies MNHNS as CDR1 and SASEGT as CDR2. Broad study findings and their caveats: TRBV28, TRBJ1-2 and TRBJ2-5 were preferentially used in persistent disease, while TRBV20-1 and TRBJ2-1 were favored in newly diagnosed disease. The authors acknowledged the small sample size as a limitation that may reduce accuracy. More public clonotypes were shared among persistent patients (fewer than 3,000) than among newly diagnosed patients (966). The study examined only peripheral blood because the primary lesion, thyroid tissue, could not be accessed. Compared with newly diagnosed patients, persistent Graves' disease patients had lower TCR Shannon entropy and fewer highly expanded clones, which suggests clonal expansion. Sequencing and analysis were limited to the TCR beta chain.

In addition, the sample was reused for a study of T cells in Graves' hyperthyroidism and ophthalmopathy. Per that second paper: A patient counted as having stable Graves' hyperthyroidism if no progression to ophthalmopathy occurred over 18 months of follow-up. Hyperthyroidism patients were newly diagnosed, had a disease duration of under 2 months, and were aged 18 to 65 years. Patients with uncontrolled infections, other autoimmune diseases, pregnancy or lactation were excluded. Diagnoses were established on the basis of clinical symptoms, serum thyroxine and TRAb, thyroid ultrasound, and orbital computed tomography. The first round of RT-PCR for the TCR CDR3 was performed with the HTBI primer set and the Qiagen OneStep RT-PCR kit. Most expanded thyroid clonotypes (frequency above 0.001) were also detected in blood, suggesting blood repertoires may reflect thyroid immune responses. A model built on a 13 V-J signature distinguished ophthalmopathy from stable hyperthyroidism, reaching around 87% sensitivity and approximately 83% specificity in cross-validation and 80%/75% in testing. During validation, the model predicted progression to ophthalmopathy a median of roughly 7.1 months ahead of onset, with roughly 65% sensitivity and 72% to 85% specificity. A discovery cohort of roughly 100 patients, roughly 43 with Graves' ophthalmopathy and about 60 with stable Graves' hyperthyroidism, was used to find distinguishing TCR V-J signatures. Prospective prediction of ophthalmopathy was tested in an independent validation cohort of approximately 19 hyperthyroidism patients and 17 patients who later progressed to ophthalmopathy. The 95 to 100 discovery patients were randomly divided into training and test sets at a 7:3 ratio. The study also compared thyroid tissue and blood T-cell repertoires from roughly 6 Graves' hyperthyroidism patients. After blood sampling, hyperthyroidism patients were treated with methimazole at a starting dose of 30 mg daily, and ophthalmopathy patients were treated with high-dose intravenous methylprednisolone. The libraries were constructed in a second round of multiplex PCR and then size-selected and purified. Libraries were sequenced paired-end with 100 bp reads on an Illumina HiSeq2000. SOAPnuke was used to process the raw data, throwing out any read that contained adapters or uncalled bases, had a mean Phred below 15, or lacked an exact constant-primer or identifier match. High-quality paired reads were merged with COPE v1.2.5, and unique nucleotide sequences were defined as clonotypes. MiTCR v1.1 was used to align the clonotypes against IMGT TRBV, TRBD and TRBJ reference segments. The analysis included only V-J combinations with a frequency above 0.0001, which together covered around 99% of the repertoires. The TCS score was defined as F50 (clonal expansion) divided by E x V (chaos), with BLOSUM62-based TCRdist calculated between CDR3 peptides within each V-J. Welch's t-statistics and random forest reduced around 550 V-J features to 10 to 15, which were used in a naive Bayes classifier (R e1071). No statistical method was used to set the sample size in advance, and investigators knew the group allocation. The paper reports TCR Vbeta CDR3 sequencing of fewer than 150 peripheral blood samples: under 45 ophthalmopathy, fewer than 80 hyperthyroidism and roughly 17 progressor patients.

The input for sequencing was peripheral blood mononuclear cells (PBMCs), taken at new diagnosis, from a patient treated with antithyroid drugs. The V and J segments used are TRBV6-1 and TRBJ2-7, with the D segment identity uncertain. The TCR originated in a man younger than 40 with Graves disease. Donor details come from another sample of the same person, matched by shared clones. CDR3 protein: CATQLRISYEQYF. The DNA is as follows: TGTGCCACCCAACTGAGGATCAGCTACGAGCAGTACTTC.